The present entry profiles one T cell receptor beta chain with its context. Its antigen is unknown. CDR1 and CDR2 from the germline V gene are MDHEN and SYDVKM. V dropped 6 bases and J dropped 6; count of bases not matched to a gene: 10. This CDR3 contains 15 residues. UMIs and sample barcodes were carried by the TCR alpha and TCR beta cDNA libraries that 5'RACE produced using constant-segment primers. From the 5' RACE reads, TCRdb called clonotypes with MiXCR, one entry per CDR3 protein. The table lists roughly 600,000 distinct CDR3 sequences, more than 15% of them singletons. This sample stems from a study of T-cell memory formation after mild COVID-19. Overall study context: Among the donors, TCR clusters were largely specific to each donor.

Notes on the study in general: CD4+ contracting clones were mainly CM and EM; CD8+ ones, EMRA. The finding that pre-infection memory included some responding clones suggested that cross-reactive memory joined.

The V call is TRBV28, the J call TRBJ2-1; 8 positions match TRBD2. The sample consisted of PBMCs or a T cell subset sorted from them (not recorded which). This receptor was obtained from an adult woman who had mild COVID-19 (a few samples of this study predate the infection). Cell type and time point are not known. The CDR3 bases are TGTGCCAGCAGACCCGACGGGGGGGTGCCCAATGAGCAGTTCTTC. Translating it yields CASRPDGGVPNEQFF.